This section outlines one T cell receptor (beta chain) sequence together with its context. Its specific antigen is unknown. Nothing much larger sits one base from this clone, and base qualities are not available. Library creation used 5' RACE. Reads for this sample came from an Illumina MiSeq. Using fastp trimming at Q25 and MiXCR clonotype assembly, TCRdb reanalyzed the public sequencing data and kept in-frame beta chains. Each record represents a unique CDR3 protein, reported with the most common genes and DNA among its rows. Recorded for this sample are 40,000 to 65,000 distinct CDR3 sequences; roughly 14% of them occurred a single time. Jointly, the top ten make up 15% to 20% of the sample. There are 15 amino acids in the CDR3, from cysteine to phenylalanine inclusive. Here the CDR3 DNA is all that survives: 45 bases in frame from base 1. Relative to germline, V is 0 bases shorter and J is 6 bases shorter, with 12 bases between their ends. CDR1 and CDR2, looked up from the germline V gene, are ENHRY and SYGVKD.

This record belongs to a study of T cells of healthy individuals (dated by TCRdb to 2017 to 2018). Recombination joined TRBV10-3 with TRBJ2-1, with no confident D gene call. This TCR was sampled from a human donor in good health. The CDR3 region has the sequence CAISESGPHGNEQFF. The bases are TGTGCCATCAGTGAGTCCGGGCCGCATGGCAATGAGCAGTTCTTC.